What follows are 20 T cell receptor beta chains derived from one specimen sequenced in a study of OX40 agonist ivuxolimab in advanced cancers. Clones were read by immunoSEQ multiplex PCR, and TCRdb kept only the in-frame ones, dropping some. The profile shows 71,000 or so clones, approximately 90% of them singletons. The sequenced sample was CD4+ or CD8+ T cells sorted from blood, obtained in a trial of the OX40 agonist ivuxolimab. All receptors come from an adult with an advanced solid tumor such as melanoma, head and neck, liver or kidney cancer.

The CDR3 sequence is CASTLRLIYNEQFF. Here the CDR3 DNA reads TGTGCCAGCACCCTGAGACTGATTTACAATGAGCAGTTCTTC. V gene TRBV7-8 combines with J gene TRBJ2-1; D call uncertain. Germline V gives CDR1 SGHVS, CDR2 FQNEAQ. CDR3 length: 14 residues. V lost 7 bases and J 4 bases, leaving 14 bases between the germline ends.

The rearrangement uses TRBV27 and TRBJ1-1; 8 positions agree with TRBD1. The trim removed 6 bases at V and 1 base at J, leaving 7 bases unmatched. This CDR3 is 15 amino acids long. CDR1 is MNHEY, CDR2 SMNVEV, per germline (reference sequence). The CDR3 coding sequence is TGTGCCAGCAGGCCGTTAGGACAGGGGAACACTGAAGCTTTCTTT. Residues: CASRPLGQGNTEAFF.

There are a few counts of this clone. The V call is TRBV19, the J call TRBJ1-2, with TRBD1 as a possible D gene (5 bases). Germline V gives CDR1 LNHDA, CDR2 SQIVND (reference sequence). Deletions cut 5 bases from V and 4 bases from J, with 8 bases between. This CDR3 spans 12 amino acids. The CDR3 DNA reads TGTGCCAGTAGTGTCGGGGGCTATGGCTACACCTTC. It specifies CASSVGGYGYTF.

The V and J genes are TRBV5-6 and TRBJ1-5, with D possibly being TRBD1 (5 bases). V shed 1 base and J shed 2 bases, with 13 bases lying between them. Per the germline V gene, CDR1 is SGHDT and CDR2 is YYEEEE. The CDR3 totals 16 residues. This CDR3 reads CASSLRQPWGNQPQHF. The CDR3, as DNA: TGTGCCAGCAGCTTGCGACAGCCATGGGGCAATCAGCCCCAGCATTTT.

This clone was picked up a small number of times. The genes are TRBV28 and TRBJ1-2; no definite D call. Trimming removed 5 bases at V and 4 bases at J, with 14 bases between. The CDR3 runs 14 residues. Germline V gene lookup returns CDR1 MDHEN and CDR2 SYDVKM. CDR3 sequence reads: CASSAQALGYGYTF. The CDR3 DNA sequence: TGTGCCAGCAGTGCCCAAGCCCTTGGCTATGGCTACACCTTC.

The chain combines TRBV5-1 with TRBJ2-3; TRBD1 might be the D (6 bases). Looked up from germline, CDR1 is SGHRS and CDR2 is YFSETQ. The CDR3 is made up of 15 amino acids. Trimming cost V 4 bases and J 0 bases, with 12 bases left between them. The CDR3 nucleotides are TGCGCCAGCAGCAGGGGGAGTTCTAGCACAGATACGCAGTATTTT. Its protein product is CASSRGSSSTDTQYF.

The chain recombines TRBV9 with TRBJ2-1; the D gene is possibly TRBD2 (5 bases). Trimming left V 6 bases short and J 0 bases short, with 10 bases between. Germline-derived CDR1 and CDR2 are SGDLS and YYNGEE. The CDR3 length is 14 residues. The CDR3 DNA is TGTGCCAGCACGAGGGCTAGCTCCTACAATGAGCAGTTCTTC. It specifies CASTRASSYNEQFF.

The chain combines TRBV6-5 with TRBJ2-7, with 9 bases aligning to TRBD1. Trimming took 7 bases from V and 6 from J; bases not matched to a gene: 10. The CDR3 has 14 residues. The germline V gene encodes CDR1 MNHEY and CDR2 SVGAGI. The CDR3 here is CASNPSGTGREQYF. CDR3 DNA: TGTGCCAGCAATCCCTCCGGGACAGGGCGCGAGCAGTACTTC.

The chain uses TRBV7-8 and TRBJ1-3; D remains unclear. The CDR3 consists of 15 residues. The germline V gene has CDR1 SGHVS and CDR2 FQNEAQ. V dropped 0 bases and J dropped 8 bases, with 14 bases sitting between them. CDR3 in amino acids: CASSLARVPGDTIYF. The DNA of the CDR3 is TGTGCCAGCAGCTTAGCGCGGGTTCCCGGGGACACCATATATTTT.

The V gene is TRBV18, the J gene TRBJ1-1; D remains unclear. CDR3 length equals 14 residues. The V gene lost 4 bases and the J gene lost 1 base, with 10 bases spanning the gap. From germline, CDR1 is KGHSH and CDR2 LQKENI. The CDR3 coding sequence is TGTGCCAGCTCACTTAATATAGAGAACACTGAAGCTTTCTTT. This codes for CASSLNIENTEAFF.

J is TRBJ2-7 and V is TRBV27, with 9 positions matching TRBD1. This CDR3 contains 13 residues. Germline CDR1 is MNHEY and CDR2 is SMNVEV (reference sequence). V dropped 5 bases and J dropped 5; count of bases not matched to a gene: 4. CDR3 DNA sequence: TGTGCCAGCAGTAGGACAGGGGAGGACGAGCAGTACTTC. It yields the protein CASSRTGEDEQYF.

The chain uses TRBV19 and TRBJ1-1; perhaps TRBD1 as D (5 bases). CDR1 LNHDA and CDR2 SQIVND come from the germline V gene (reference sequence). This CDR3 has 13 residues. The ends were cut back, 5 bases at V and 1 base at J, with 8 bases in the middle. CDR3 residues: CASSLRGNTEAFF. CDR3 coding DNA: TGTGCCAGTAGTTTAAGGGGGAACACTGAAGCTTTCTTT.

The chain is built from TRBV5-1 and TRBJ2-6, with D tentatively TRBD2 (5 bases). CDR1 is SGHRS, CDR2 YFSETQ, per germline. The CDR3 is made up of 17 amino acids. Trimming stripped 0 bases from V and 0 bases from J, with 10 bases between. This CDR3 reads CASSLDGLSSGANVLTF. In DNA, the CDR3 is TGCGCCAGCAGCTTGGACGGACTTAGCTCTGGGGCCAACGTCCTGACTTTC.

V and J are TRBV27 and TRBJ2-2; D not resolved. The CDR3 sequence is 14 residues long. Looked up from germline, CDR1 is MNHEY and CDR2 is SMNVEV (reference sequence). Trimming stripped 3 bases from V and 4 bases from J, with 9 bases between. CDR3 amino acids: CASSLVTGTGELFF. The CDR3 DNA follows: TGTGCCAGCAGTTTGGTAACTGGCACCGGGGAGCTGTTTTTT.

The chain combines TRBV6-5 with TRBJ1-1; 8 bases fit TRBD1. The germline V gene has CDR1 MNHEY and CDR2 SVGAGI. V shed 8 bases and J 2 bases; nucleotides not matched to a gene: 4. CDR3 length: 13 residues. CDR3 region: CASAGQGNTEAFF. CDR3 bases: TGTGCCAGCGCCGGACAGGGCAACACTGAAGCTTTCTTT.

The chain combines TRBV27 with TRBJ2-3, with 9 bases that match TRBD2. The germline CDR1 and CDR2 sequences are MNHEY and SMNVEV (reference sequence). V gave up 5 bases and J gave up 5 bases; unmatched junction bases: 14. CDR3 size: 17 residues. The CDR3: CASSPSLLAGSIDTQYF. CDR3 nucleotides: TGTGCCAGCAGTCCATCCCTTCTAGCGGGATCAATAGATACGCAGTATTTT.

The chain links TRBV14 to TRBJ2-5; 8 bases are shared with TRBD2. The V gene's germline CDR1 is SGHDN and CDR2 FVKESK. V lost 2 bases and J lost 5; bases outside the gene matches: 7. The CDR3 extends over 15 amino acids. The DNA for the CDR3 is TGTGCCAGCAGCCAAACCGGGAGGGCCCGGGAGACCCAGTACTTC. It is translated as CASSQTGRARETQYF. The variable domain in full, completed from reference TRBV14 and TRBJ2-5, reads EAGVTQFPSHSVIEKGQTVTLRCDPISGHDNLYWYRRVMGKEIKFLLHFVKESKQDESGMPNNRFLAERTGGTYSTLKVQPAELEDSGVYFCASSQTGRARETQYFGPGTRLLVL.

The chain couples TRBV28 to TRBJ1-2; weak D call: TRBD1 (6 bases). Deletions cut 7 bases from V and 8 bases from J, with 17 bases between. CDR3 size: 13 residues. CDR1 is MDHEN and CDR2 is SYDVKM in the germline V gene. The CDR3 loop is CASNTGRIGGYTF. The CDR3 DNA reads TGTGCCAGCAATACAGGGAGGATAGGCGGCTACACCTTC.

This chain connects TRBV10-3 to TRBJ2-5, with a weak D call TRBD2 (6 bases). CDR3 length: 14 residues. Germline CDR1 ENHRY, CDR2 SYGVKD. V shed 3 bases and J shed 5 bases, with 13 bases lying between them. The CDR3 is CAISEGQGGETQYF. The CDR3 nucleotides are TGTGCCATCAGTGAAGGGCAGGGAGGCGAGACCCAGTACTTC.

The chain links TRBV9 to TRBJ2-3; a weak D match, TRBD1 (6 bases). Per the germline V gene, CDR1 is SGDLS and CDR2 is YYNGEE. The CDR3 is 14 residues long. V was clipped by 0 bases and J by 3 bases, with 8 bases between them. This chain's CDR3 is CASSVVQGTDTQYF. CDR3 nucleotides: TGTGCCAGCAGCGTAGTGCAGGGGACAGATACGCAGTATTTT.